The 26 T cell receptor beta chains reported below all come from one sample, sequenced in a study of blood T cell repertoires in COVID-19 (dated by TCRdb to 2018 to 2021). The library was obtained by the immunoSEQ multiplex PCR assay. This is the immuneACCESS table as TCRdb keeps it, with only in-frame sequences that have V and J called. A part of the clones is gone; compared with another copy, unresolved V genes explain less than half, and the rest is unexplained. The sample yields 350,000 to 450,000 clones; around 87% were counted once. Of the sample, 2.3% falls within the top ten clones. The sequencing input was peripheral blood. The receptors were sampled from a woman in her sixties with COVID-19, enrolled during active disease.

This sequence joins TRBV2 and TRBJ1-6; D may be TRBD1 (6 bases). The ends were cut back, 8 bases at V and 5 bases at J, with 13 bases in the middle. The germline V gene has CDR1 SNHLY and CDR2 FYNNEI. The CDR3 is 14 amino acids. CDR3 sequence reads: CASSQGRDNSPLHF. In DNA form, the CDR3 reads TGTGCCAGCTCCCAGGGGCGGGATAATTCACCCCTCCACTTT.

The V gene is TRBV7-6, the J gene TRBJ1-1, with D hard to call. Trimming took off 5 bases at V and 1 base at J, with 11 bases between the two ends. The CDR3 is 14 amino acids. Germline assignment: CDR1 SGHVS and CDR2 FNYEAQ. The CDR3 DNA reads as TGTGCCAGCAGCGCCGCGGGCGGGAACACTGAAGCTTTCTTT. This encodes CASSAAGGNTEAFF.

In regard to this clone: Other nucleotide sequences from this sample produce the same CDR3. This chain uses TRBV11-3 with TRBJ2-3; D might be TRBD1 (5 bases). Germline V CDR1 and CDR2: SGHNT, YENEEA. This CDR3 is built from 14 residues. V was clipped by 3 bases and J by 1 base, with 8 bases between them. The CDR3 sequence is CASSFRGGTDTQYF. The CDR3 nucleotides are TGTGCCAGCAGCTTTAGGGGCGGCACAGATACGCAGTATTTT.

The CDR3 protein is CASSDRGHNYGYTF. The DNA of the CDR3 is TGTGCCAGCTCAGACAGGGGTCATAACTATGGCTACACCTTC. This sequence joins TRBV27 and TRBJ1-2; TRBD1 aligns across 8 bases. CDR1 and CDR2 from the germline V gene are MNHEY and SMNVEV (reference sequence). With V trimmed by 8 bases and J by 1 base, 6 bases remained unmatched. This CDR3 is built from 14 residues.

CDR3 residues: CASSRSGAGELFF. CDR3 coding DNA: TGTGCCAGCAGTCGCTCAGGGGCCGGGGAGCTGTTTTTT. V usage is TRBV12-3 or TRBV12-4 and J usage is TRBJ2-2, with a possible D match to TRBD1 (6 bases). This CDR3 comprises 13 residues. Trimming cost V 5 bases and J 6 bases, with 10 bases left between them.

This clone showed up just once. CDR3 protein: CSVEGVSRDRGNSPLHF. In DNA, the CDR3 is TGCAGCGTAGAGGGGGTATCCCGGGACAGAGGAAATTCACCCCTCCACTTT. The chain employs TRBV29-1 and TRBJ1-6; 7 bases agree with TRBD1. Germline CDR1 is SQVTM and CDR2 is ANQGSEA. The CDR3 is made up of 17 amino acids. Trimming cost V 6 bases and J 7 bases; bases outside gene matches: 18.

V is TRBV5-1 and J is TRBJ2-3; a weak D match, TRBD2 (5 bases). In germline, CDR1 is SGHRS, CDR2 YFSETQ. The CDR3 totals 14 residues. Trimming cost V 4 bases and J 5 bases, with 14 bases left between them. CDR3 region: CASSPSPDLDTQYF. The DNA for the CDR3 is TGCGCCAGCAGCCCCTCCCCGGACTTAGATACGCAGTATTTT.

This sequence joins TRBV28 and TRBJ1-4, with TRBD1 identical over 7 bases. The J segment lost 8 bases and the V segment lost 2 bases, leaving 5 bases of the junction unmatched. The CDR3 is made up of 14 amino acids. The V gene's germline CDR1 is MDHEN and CDR2 SYDVKM. The CDR3 nucleotides read TGTGCCAGCAGTTTAGGAGGACAGGTAGAAAAACTGTTTTTT. This codes for CASSLGGQVEKLFF.

CDR3 sequence reads: CATSRDVAGGTDTQYF. In DNA, the CDR3 is TGTGCCACCAGCAGAGACGTGGCGGGGGGGACAGATACGCAGTATTTT. This sequence joins TRBV15 and TRBJ2-3; TRBD2 aligns across 9 bases. There are 16 residues in the CDR3. Germline V gene data show CDR1 as LNHNV and CDR2 as YYDKDF (reference sequence). The V and J ends lost 0 bases and 3 bases, in that order; junction bases with no gene match: 4. The variable domain in full, completed from reference TRBV15 and TRBJ2-3, reads DAMVIQNPRYQVTQFGKPVTLSCSQTLNHNVMYWYQQKSSQAPKLLFHYYDKDFNNEADTPDNFQSRRPNTSFCFLDIRSPGLGDTAMYLCATSRDVAGGTDTQYFGPGTRLTVL.

The rearrangement links TRBV29-1 to TRBJ2-7, with D possibly TRBD2 on 6 matching bases. Germline V lookup: CDR1 SQVTM, CDR2 ANQGSEA. Trimming cost V 7 bases and J 3 bases, with 13 bases left between them. The CDR3 extends over 12 amino acids. The CDR3 region has the DNA TGCAGCGGGGGACTGACTTACTACGAGCAGTACTTC. It yields the protein CSGGLTYYEQYF.

The chain recombines TRBV29-1 with TRBJ1-3; D is perhaps TRBD1 (5 bases). V was cut by 7 bases and J by 2 bases, with 12 bases left in between. Germline V gives CDR1 SQVTM, CDR2 ANQGSEA. The CDR3 is made up of 13 amino acids. The CDR3 DNA reads TGCAGCGCGCTCAGGGATACTGGAAACACCATATATTTT. Translated, it gives CSALRDTGNTIYF.

The gene calls are TRBV4-1 and TRBJ1-5; D unresolved. Per germline, CDR1 MGHRA and CDR2 YSYEKL. CDR3 length: 14 residues. V gave up 0 bases and J gave up 10 bases, with 13 bases separating them. DNA for the CDR3: TGCGCCAGCAGCCAAGACTGGCATGAGGGACCCCAGCATTTT. Translated, it gives CASSQDWHEGPQHF.

This rearrangement joins TRBV12-5 to TRBJ2-1, with 8 bases lining up with TRBD1. Germline V gene data show CDR1 as LGHNT and CDR2 as FRNRAP. The CDR3 length is 14 residues. The V segment lost 1 base and the J segment 8 bases; nucleotides outside the gene matches: 4. The DNA of the CDR3 is TGTGCTAGTGGTTTGGGGCAGGGGGCTGATGAGCAGTTCTTC. It encodes CASGLGQGADEQFF.

The chain joins TRBV5-1 to TRBJ2-7; maybe TRBD1 (5 bases). This CDR3 spans 12 amino acids. Trimming took off 2 bases at V and 5 bases at J, with 8 bases between the two ends. Germline lookup yields CDR1 SGHRS and CDR2 YFSETQ. The CDR3 loop is CASSLWGDEQYF. The DNA of the CDR3 is TGCGCCAGCAGCTTATGGGGCGACGAGCAGTACTTC.

The sample holds a few counts of this clone. The rearrangement links TRBV5-8 to TRBJ2-2, with TRBD1 matching 9 bases. Germline CDR1 reads SGHTS; CDR2 reads YDEGEE. With V trimmed by 3 bases and J by 0 bases, 3 bases remained unmatched. The CDR3 spans 16 residues. CDR3 amino acids: CASSSHRGPNTGELFF. DNA of the CDR3: TGTGCCAGCAGCTCCCACAGGGGGCCGAACACCGGGGAGCTGTTTTTT.

This clone was recorded only once. The genes are TRBV29-1 and TRBJ2-2; 7 nucleotides line up with TRBD1. Germline V gene sequence: CDR1 SQVTM, CDR2 ANQGSEA. The CDR3 covers 15 residues. Trimming removed 7 bases from V and 0 bases from J; junction bases left unmatched: 8. CDR3: CSARLTGANTGELFF. The CDR3 DNA reads as TGCAGCGCCCGCCTCACAGGGGCGAACACCGGGGAGCTGTTTTTT.

This clone was seen only once. The rearrangement links TRBV28 to TRBJ2-1, with a tentative D call TRBD2 (5 bases). The CDR3 is 15 amino acids. The germline gives CDR1 MDHEN, CDR2 SYDVKM. V was pared by 7 bases and J by 4 bases, with 17 bases between. In DNA, the CDR3 is TGTGCCAGCACCTACTCCCCGGGGAGTTACAATGAGCAGTTCTTC. Protein: CASTYSPGSYNEQFF.

This rearrangement joins TRBV14 to TRBJ1-2; 7 bases are shared with TRBD1. Per the germline V gene, CDR1 is SGHDN and CDR2 is FVKESK. The CDR3 is 15 amino acids. With 4 bases clipped from V and 5 bases from J, the junction kept 10 bases outside the gene matches. The CDR3 coding sequence is TGTGCCAGCAGCCTAAGTGGAGGGGGCCTTTATGGCTACACCTTC. Residues: CASSLSGGGLYGYTF.

The chain recombines TRBV19 with TRBJ1-3; a weak D match, TRBD1 (5 bases). Germline CDR1 is LNHDA and CDR2 is SQIVND (reference sequence). Trimming removed 3 bases at V and 0 bases at J, with 12 bases between. The CDR3 loop spans 16 amino acids. In nucleotides, the CDR3 is TGTGCCAGTAGTATCGGGGGACGAGGCTCTGGAAACACCATATATTTT. Its translation is CASSIGGRGSGNTIYF.

The V gene is TRBV27, the J gene TRBJ2-7; weak D call: TRBD2 (6 bases). The CDR3 has 15 amino acids. CDR1 is MNHEY, CDR2 SMNVEV, per germline (reference sequence). The V end was cut by 6 bases, the J end by 6 bases, with 21 bases between. DNA of the CDR3: TGTGCCAGCAGCCCGGAGGGCAGGAACGTGGGCGAGCAGTACTTC. Translation gives CASSPEGRNVGEQYF.

This chain links TRBV5-1 with TRBJ1-3; D gene ambiguous. V was shortened by 0 bases and J by 0 bases, with 10 bases between the two germline ends. CDR3 length equals 16 residues. CDR1 and CDR2 from the germline V gene are SGHRS and YFSETQ. CDR3 residues: CASSLGGLRSGNTIYF. DNA for the CDR3: TGCGCCAGCAGCTTGGGAGGCCTTCGCTCTGGAAACACCATATATTTT.

V gene TRBV4-2 combines with J gene TRBJ2-7; D is possibly TRBD2 (7 bases). The germline V and J ends were trimmed by 3 bases and 6 bases, with 21 bases remaining between them. The CDR3 totals 16 residues. The germline gives CDR1 LGHNA, CDR2 YNFKEQ. This CDR3 reads CASSQPQGGTPSEQYF. CDR3 in DNA: TGTGCCAGCAGCCAGCCTCAGGGAGGGACACCATCCGAGCAGTACTTC.

The chain couples TRBV6-5 to TRBJ1-1; D unresolved. The V end was cut by 0 bases, the J end by 8 bases, with 10 bases between. The germline gives CDR1 MNHEY, CDR2 SVGAGI. This CDR3 has 13 residues. CDR3 bases: TGTGCCAGCAGTTACTCTGTCCAGTCCGAAGCTTTCTTT. Protein: CASSYSVQSEAFF.

The V call is TRBV2, the J call TRBJ1-1; no clear D. V lost 6 bases, J lost 8 bases, and 10 bases lay in between. This CDR3 has 11 residues. Germline CDR1 SNHLY, CDR2 FYNNEI. CDR3: CASRIDIEAFF. The CDR3 DNA sequence: TGTGCCAGCAGAATAGACATAGAAGCTTTCTTT. The whole variable domain, remainder taken from reference TRBV2 and TRBJ1-1, is EPEVTQTPSHQVTQMGQEVILRCVPISNHLYFYWYRQILGQKVEFLVSFYNNEISEKSEIFDDQFSVERPDGSNFTLKIRSTKLEDSAMYFCASRIDIEAFFGQGTRLTVV.

V usage is TRBV7-6 and J usage is TRBJ2-5; a possible D gene is TRBD2 (5 bases). V was pared by 5 bases and J by 5 bases, with 12 bases between. The CDR3 has 13 amino acids. The germline V gene encodes CDR1 SGHVS and CDR2 FNYEAQ. The CDR3 DNA reads TGTGCCAGCAGCCCCCAGAGGAGGGAGACCCAGTACTTC. It codes for CASSPQRRETQYF.

This chain joins TRBV9 and TRBJ2-3, with 12 nucleotides matching TRBD2. The CDR3 loop spans 19 amino acids. CDR1 and CDR2 from the germline V gene are SGDLS and YYNGEE. V dropped 4 bases and J dropped 2; count of bases not matched to a gene: 14. CDR3 region: CASSPRLAGGVYLTDTQYF. CDR3 DNA: TGTGCCAGCAGCCCCCGGCTAGCGGGGGGGGTGTACCTCACAGATACGCAGTATTTT.